Following are 22 T cell receptor beta chains from one sample sequenced in a study of molecular identifiers for immune sequencing clone quantification. A single record per CDR3 protein comes from TCRdb applying MiXCR to the PCR reads. The sample lists 460,000 or so distinct CDR3 sequences; around 23% were seen once. Sequencing used naive CD8+ T cells from blood, with Jurkat cell RNA spiked in. Subset given: FACS-sorted CD8+CD4-CCR7+CD45RA+ naive T cells. The receptors derive from a human donor in good health. Some libraries in this study had Jurkat cell RNA spiked in.

This clonotype showed up just a few times. The rearrangement links TRBV7-2 to TRBJ1-4, with D uncertain. The CDR3 spans 19 residues. Germline lookup yields CDR1 SGHTA and CDR2 FQGNSA. The V end lost 1 base, the J end lost 0 bases, and 18 bases lay between the germline ends. CDR3 loop: CASSLGERHELTTNEKLFF. CDR3 nucleotide sequence: TGTGCCAGCAGCTTAGGGGAGCGCCATGAACTTACAACTAATGAAAAACTGTTTTTT.

The rearrangement joins TRBV28 to TRBJ2-5; 9 nucleotides line up with TRBD2. CDR3 size: 18 residues. Germline-derived CDR1 and CDR2 are MDHEN and SYDVKM. Trimming removed 5 bases from V and 5 bases from J; junction bases left unmatched: 18. CDR3 residues: CASSPYLDSGRGWETQYF. The CDR3 DNA reads TGTGCCAGCAGTCCCTACCTCGATAGCGGGAGAGGGTGGGAGACCCAGTACTTC.

In its sample, this clonotype was seen a few times. The chain recombines TRBV3-1 with TRBJ1-5, with unresolved D. V gave up 4 bases and J gave up 0 bases, with 10 bases separating them. Germline V CDR1 and CDR2: LGHDT, YNNKEL (reference sequence). The CDR3 length is 15 residues. The CDR3 protein is CASSPESYSNQPQHF. CDR3 DNA: TGTGCCAGCAGCCCGGAAAGCTATAGCAATCAGCCCCAGCATTTT.

This clonotype was seen repeatedly, ten times or more. The chain is built from TRBV29-1 and TRBJ2-7, with D unclear. The CDR3 spans 13 residues. CDR1 is SQVTM and CDR2 is ANQGSEA in the germline V gene. The V gene lost 1 base and the J gene lost 3 bases, with 10 bases spanning the gap. The DNA of the CDR3 is TGCAGCGTTGAAGGCAGTGACGACTACGAGCAGTACTTC. Translation: CSVEGSDDYEQYF.

Points on this clonotype: This may stem from a read error, because a much larger clone lies one nucleotide away. The chain has TRBV7-6 and TRBJ2-2; TRBD1 might be the D (6 bases). Germline V CDR1 and CDR2: SGHVS, FNYEAQ. This CDR3 spans 16 amino acids. The CDR3 DNA reads TGTGCCGGCAGTCCCGACCCGGGACACAACACCGGGGAGCTGTTTTTT. Protein product: CAGSPDPGHNTGELFF.

Of note for this clonotype: Sequence at one end of the junction differs from germline and may be a read error. V usage is TRBV13 and J usage is TRBJ1-1, with 10 bases that match TRBD1. CDR1 and CDR2 (germline): PRHDT, FYEKMQ (reference sequence). The CDR3 totals 18 residues. CDR3 coding DNA: TGTGCCAGCAGCTTAGGAGGACAGGGGGGGATCATGAACGCTGAAGCTTTCTTT. Amino acids: CASSLGGQGGIMNAEAFF.

This clonotype was seen ten or more times. The limits of the CDR3 on the DNA are not certain, so only TCRdb's listed CDR3 is given. The gene calls are TRBV5-5 and TRBJ2-5; TRBD1 reflects the table's D call only, with no check against the DNA. Germline V gene sequence: CDR1 SGHKS, CDR2 YYEKEE (reference sequence). Inclusive of both ends, the CDR3 amounts to 14 amino acids. CDR3 region: CASSTSGGRETQYF.

A few counts support this clonotype. V is TRBV19 and J is TRBJ2-7; TRBD2 matches at 9 bases. The germline gives CDR1 LNHDA, CDR2 SQIVND (reference sequence). The ends lost 3 bases at V and 0 bases at J; junction bases unmatched: 6. The CDR3 consists of 16 residues. This CDR3 reads CASSIASGIFSYEQYF. In DNA, the CDR3 is TGTGCCAGTAGTATTGCTAGCGGGATCTTCTCCTACGAGCAGTACTTC.

The rearrangement links TRBV6-2 or TRBV6-3 to TRBJ2-7; no firm D call. The germline V gene has CDR1 MNHEY and CDR2 SVGEGT. CDR3 length: 13 amino acids. V lost 10 bases and J lost 3, with 16 bases in between. CDR3 sequence reads: CATTPGLFYEQYF. The CDR3 nucleotides are TGTGCCACCACCCCCGGTCTATTCTACGAGCAGTACTTC.

In this sample, this clonotype turned up many times. The chain has TRBV4-1 and TRBJ2-3; maybe TRBD1 (6 bases). Germline V gene data show CDR1 as MGHRA and CDR2 as YSYEKL. V was shortened by 0 bases and J by 2 bases, with 15 bases between the two germline ends. This CDR3 region has 17 residues. CDR3 sequence: CASSQDEQGSFTDTQYF. As DNA, the CDR3 is TGCGCCAGCAGCCAAGATGAACAGGGATCCTTCACAGATACGCAGTATTTT.

This clonotype appeared a few times. The chain is built from TRBV7-2 and TRBJ2-1; 8 bases match TRBD1. The CDR3 loop spans 15 amino acids. The junction had 10 bases not matched to a gene; V was cut back by 4 bases and J by 8 bases. The germline gives CDR1 SGHTA, CDR2 FQGNSA. CDR3 sequence (DNA): TGTGCCAGCAGCTCCTGGACAGGGTCGGGGGATGAGCAGTTCTTC. Protein product: CASSSWTGSGDEQFF.

The chain couples TRBV12-3 or TRBV12-4 to TRBJ2-2; D is perhaps TRBD2 (6 bases). Trimming removed 4 bases from V and 5 bases from J, with 8 bases in between. CDR3 length equals 13 residues. The CDR3 nucleotides are TGTGCCAGCAGTTCGGGGGAAACCGGGGAGCTGTTTTTT. As protein: CASSSGETGELFF.

This clonotype showed up many times. As DNA, the CDR3 is TGCAGTGTCCACAGGGGAGGTAGCGAAAAACTGTTTTTT. As protein: CSVHRGGSEKLFF. The J gene is TRBJ1-4, the V gene TRBV20-1; 7 bases fit TRBD1. Unmatched junction bases numbered 10, after V lost 7 bases and J lost 8 bases. The CDR3 loop spans 13 amino acids. Germline assignment: CDR1 DFQATT and CDR2 SNEGSKA (reference sequence).

Comment on this clonotype: A much larger clone differs from this one at a single base, so this may be a read error. This chain connects TRBV20-1 to TRBJ2-3; D is possibly TRBD1 (6 bases). Germline loops: CDR1 DFQATT, CDR2 SNEGSKA (reference sequence). The CDR3 contains 15 residues. The CDR3 reads CSPRARQESTDTQYF. The CDR3 DNA reads as TGCAGTCCTAGAGCCCGACAGGAGAGCACAGATACGCAGTATTTT.

This clonotype was found many times. The rearrangement links TRBV7-9 to TRBJ1-5; possible D gene TRBD1, 6 bases. This CDR3 region has 14 residues. V lost 5 bases and J 1 base, leaving 9 bases between the germline ends. The germline CDR1 and CDR2 sequences are SEHNR and FQNEAQ (reference sequence). CDR3 region: CASSATGSNQPQHF. The CDR3, as DNA: TGTGCCAGCAGCGCTACAGGGAGCAATCAGCCCCAGCATTTT. Full variable domain (outside the CDR3, taken from reference TRBV7-9 and TRBJ1-5): DTGVSQNPRHKITKRGQNVTFRCDPISEHNRLYWYRQTLGQGPEFLTYFQNEAQLEKSRLLSDRFSAERPKGSFSTLEIQRTEQGDSAMYLCASSATGSNQPQHFGDGTRLSIL.

About this clonotype itself: It may be a read error: a sequence one base away is much more abundant. V usage is TRBV4-1 and J usage is TRBJ1-1; D is uncertain. The CDR3 has 14 amino acids. Germline V CDR1 and CDR2: MGHRA, YSYEKL. The CDR3 spells CASNQSLSGPEAFF. The CDR3 DNA sequence: TGCGCCAGCAACCAATCCCTATCCGGGCCTGAAGCTTTCTTT.

The gene calls are TRBV12-3 or TRBV12-4 and TRBJ1-2, with D hard to call. The CDR3 totals 13 residues. V lost 4 bases to trimming and J lost 5 bases, with 11 bases between them. CDR3 sequence: CASSSVGPYGYTF. CDR3 nucleotide sequence: TGTGCCAGCAGTTCCGTCGGCCCATATGGCTACACCTTC.

This clonotype occurred a few times. The chain has TRBV6-1 and TRBJ1-1; D possibly corresponds to TRBD1 (5 bases). Germline V gene data show CDR1 as MNHNS and CDR2 as SASEGT. V dropped 8 bases and J dropped 1 base, with 20 bases sitting between them. There are 16 residues in the CDR3. The CDR3 sequence: CASGDSSSLGNTEAFF. Written as DNA, the CDR3 is TGTGCCAGCGGAGACAGTTCCTCTCTAGGGAACACTGAAGCTTTCTTT.

The J gene is TRBJ1-4, the V gene TRBV6-5; D ambiguous. CDR3 size: 15 residues. Looked up from germline, CDR1 is MNHEY and CDR2 is SVGAGI. Trimming left V 0 bases short and J 7 bases short, with 12 bases between. CDR3: CASSYSSILGEKLFF. The CDR3, as DNA: TGTGCCAGCAGTTACTCGAGCATTCTCGGTGAAAAACTGTTTTTT.

About this clonotype itself: This may be a read error, as it is one base from a much larger clone. The chain is built from TRBV7-6 and TRBJ1-1; 10 nucleotides align to TRBD1. V shed 5 bases, J shed 4 bases, and the junction held 7 bases outside the gene matches. CDR3 length: 15 amino acids. The germline CDR1 and CDR2 sequences are SGHVS and FNYEAQ. The DNA for the CDR3 is TGTGCCAGCAGCACCGGACAGGGGGATGGCACTGAAGCTTTCTTT. Translating it yields CASSTGQGDGTEAFF.

Only one count was recorded for this clonotype. This may be a read error: a much more frequent sequence differs by one nucleotide. The V and J genes are TRBV7-9 and TRBJ2-5; either TRBD1 or TRBD2 may fit D (5 bases each). The CDR3 runs 15 residues. The germline V gene encodes CDR1 SEHNR and CDR2 FQNEAQ (reference sequence). Trimming took off 8 bases at V and 2 bases at J, with 18 bases between the two ends. CDR3 nucleotide sequence: TGTGCCAGCGGCCCCGGGGACCTGGGGCAAGAGACCCAGTACTTC. Translated, it gives CASGPGDLGQETQYF.

This clonotype was recorded at least ten times. This chain uses TRBV18 with TRBJ2-7, with TRBD2 as a possible D gene (5 bases). Germline V CDR1 and CDR2: KGHSH, LQKENI. V was cut by 3 bases and J by 2 bases, with 11 bases left in between. The CDR3 sequence is 14 residues long. This CDR3 is CASSPGDSAYEQYF. Here the CDR3 DNA reads TGTGCCAGCTCACCCGGGGATTCGGCCTACGAGCAGTACTTC.